Below, 20 T cell receptor beta chains from the same sample are listed, as sequenced in a study of cytomegalovirus exposure and HLA in healthy donors. Measured with immunoSEQ multiplex PCR; TCRdb has only the in-frame clones, and not every one. The table records approximately 280,000 clones, 80% to 90% of them present only once. Sequenced input: PBMCs. These receptors all come from a woman between 18 and 30 years old in good health and CMV-seronegative.

The chain uses TRBV5-6 and TRBJ1-4; D gene uncertain. Trimming removed 0 bases at V and 8 bases at J, with 8 bases between. The CDR3 contains 13 residues. Germline CDR1 SGHDT, CDR2 YYEEEE. CDR3: CASSLVAGEKLFF. CDR3 sequence (DNA): TGTGCCAGCAGCTTGGTGGCGGGGGAAAAACTGTTTTTT.

J is TRBJ2-2 and V is TRBV28; TRBD2 is a possible D gene (6 bases). This CDR3 comprises 16 residues. Germline CDR1 is MDHEN and CDR2 is SYDVKM. With 6 bases removed from V and 7 bases from J, the gap between germline ends came to 21 bases. The CDR3 nucleotides read TGTGCCAGCAGGTTGGGGCGGGACCTCAGAGGCGGGGAGCTGTTTTTT. Amino acid sequence: CASRLGRDLRGGELFF.

The chain couples TRBV9 to TRBJ1-2; weak D call: TRBD1 (5 bases). The CDR3 totals 14 residues. V shed 0 bases and J shed 4 bases, with 10 bases lying between them. CDR1 and CDR2 from the germline V gene are SGDLS and YYNGEE. The CDR3 here is CASSVDQGRYGYTF. The CDR3 region has the DNA TGTGCCAGCAGCGTAGATCAGGGCCGCTATGGCTACACCTTC. The entire variable domain, with the rest obtained from reference TRBV9 and TRBJ1-2, is as follows: DSGVTQTPKHLITATGQRVTLRCSPRSGDLSVYWYQQSLDQGLQFLIQYYNGEERAKGNILERFSAQQFPDLHSELNLSSLELGDSALYFCASSVDQGRYGYTFGSGTRLTVV.

The CDR3: CAWGQGPEKLFF. In nucleotides, the CDR3 is TGTGCCTGGGGACAGGGACCTGAAAAACTGTTTTTT. The rearrangement links TRBV30 to TRBJ1-4; 8 positions match TRBD1. CDR1 and CDR2 from the germline V gene are GTSNPN and SVGIG (reference sequence). This CDR3 contains 12 residues. V lost 5 bases, J lost 7 bases, and 3 bases stayed unmatched.

This clone was detected a few times. V and J are TRBV7-3 and TRBJ2-2; D ambiguous. Germline values: CDR1 SGHTA, CDR2 FQGTGA. V lost 1 base and J lost 2, with 5 bases in between. The CDR3 runs to 14 residues. The CDR3 protein is CASSLIHNTGELFF. CDR3 DNA: TGTGCCAGCAGCTTAATACACAACACCGGGGAGCTGTTTTTT.

The rearrangement joins TRBV11-3 to TRBJ2-1, with 8 bases fitting TRBD1. V gave up 4 bases and J gave up 7 bases; unmatched junction bases: 6. The CDR3 runs 14 residues. The V gene's germline CDR1 is SGHNT and CDR2 YENEEA. The CDR3 reads CASSSTGAVNEQFF. The DNA for the CDR3 is TGTGCCAGCAGCTCGACAGGGGCGGTTAATGAGCAGTTCTTC.

This sequence joins TRBV6-5 and TRBJ2-3; D call uncertain. Germline CDR1 MNHEY, CDR2 SVGAGI. The V and J ends lost 2 bases and 5 bases respectively, with 8 bases between them. CDR3 size: 13 residues. The CDR3 here is CASSYERGDTQYF. The DNA for the CDR3 is TGTGCCAGCAGTTACGAAAGAGGAGATACGCAGTATTTT.

The chain carries TRBV9 and TRBJ2-7; D possibly corresponds to TRBD2 (5 bases). Germline V gives CDR1 SGDLS, CDR2 YYNGEE. Deletions cut 0 bases from V and 5 bases from J, with 9 bases between. The CDR3 has 13 residues. The CDR3 here is CASSVGGSNEQYF. The CDR3 DNA is TGTGCCAGCAGCGTAGGAGGGAGTAACGAGCAGTACTTC.

The rearrangement joins TRBV19 to TRBJ2-1; 8 positions match TRBD1. J gave up 1 base and V 8 bases, and 7 bases lay outside the gene matches. There are 15 residues in the CDR3. CDR1 and CDR2 (germline): LNHDA, SQIVND (reference sequence). Written as DNA, the CDR3 is TGTGCCAGTGATGGACAGGGCTCTTCCTACAATGAGCAGTTCTTC. It codes for CASDGQGSSYNEQFF. The variable domain in full, completed from reference TRBV19 and TRBJ2-1, reads DGGITQSPKYLFRKEGQNVTLSCEQNLNHDAMYWYRQDPGQGLRLIYYSQIVNDFQKGDIAEGYSVSREKKESFPLTVTSAQKNPTAFYLCASDGQGSSYNEQFFGPGTRLTVL.

As to this clone: This CDR3 is also generated by other DNA sequences in the sample. The chain has TRBV6-5 and TRBJ1-3; TRBD1 agrees at 10 bases. CDR1 and CDR2 from the germline V gene are MNHEY and SVGAGI. V trimming: 0 bases; J trimming: 7 bases; junction bases outside the gene matches: 3. This CDR3 has 15 residues. The CDR3 coding sequence is TGTGCCAGCAGTTACTCGGGACAGGGGATCAACACCATATATTTT. It codes for CASSYSGQGINTIYF.

This clone came up a few times. This chain uses TRBV2 with TRBJ1-5, with a possible D match to TRBD1 (5 bases). With 4 bases removed from V and 2 bases from J, the gap between germline ends came to 9 bases. The CDR3 consists of 14 residues. Germline values: CDR1 SNHLY, CDR2 FYNNEI. CDR3 amino acids: CASSVRGGNQPQHF. The CDR3 coding sequence is TGTGCCAGCAGTGTTAGGGGTGGCAATCAGCCCCAGCATTTT.

The chain joins TRBV11-3 to TRBJ2-1; 9 bases line up with TRBD2. The CDR3 totals 14 residues. The V and J ends lost 2 bases and 8 bases, in that order; junction bases with no gene match: 4. Germline lookup yields CDR1 SGHNT and CDR2 YENEEA. In DNA form, the CDR3 reads TGTGCCAGCAGCTTAAGACTAGCGGAGGATGAGCAGTTCTTC. Residues: CASSLRLAEDEQFF.

V gene TRBV15 combines with J gene TRBJ2-5; D is unclear. Trimming shortened V by 0 bases and J by 9 bases, and 17 bases separated the two germline ends. This CDR3 is 15 amino acids long. The germline V gene has CDR1 LNHNV and CDR2 YYDKDF (reference sequence). CDR3 sequence: CATSRETADQVAQYF. In DNA, the CDR3 is TGTGCCACCAGCAGAGAAACAGCTGATCAAGTTGCCCAGTACTTC.

The rearrangement uses TRBV9 and TRBJ1-4; D may be TRBD1 (6 bases). The germline V and J ends were trimmed by 0 bases and 7 bases, with 13 bases remaining between them. Looked up from germline, CDR1 is SGDLS and CDR2 is YYNGEE. This CDR3 has 15 residues. The CDR3 region has the DNA TGTGCCAGCAGCGTAGCTGGAACAGGGAGTGAAAAACTGTTTTTT. Translated: CASSVAGTGSEKLFF.

A single count supports this clone. The chain joins TRBV30 to TRBJ1-2; 7 bases are a match to TRBD1. Germline CDR1 and CDR2: GTSNPN and SVGIG (reference sequence). The CDR3 spans 15 residues. V trimming: 0 bases; J trimming: 2 bases; junction bases outside the gene matches: 6. CDR3 protein: CAWSVTGRVNYGYTF. The CDR3 region has the DNA TGTGCCTGGAGTGTGACAGGGCGAGTGAACTATGGCTACACCTTC.

The J gene is TRBJ1-1, the V gene TRBV27, with D unresolved. The CDR3 is 11 amino acids. CDR1 is MNHEY and CDR2 is SMNVEV in the germline V gene (reference sequence). Trimming took 6 bases from V and 5 from J, leaving 7 bases between them. The CDR3 sequence is CASRRETEAFF. CDR3 DNA: TGTGCCAGCAGGAGAGAAACTGAAGCTTTCTTT.

The chain employs TRBV9 and TRBJ2-3; 9 bases line up with TRBD2. Trimming took 3 bases from V and 2 from J; bases not matched to a gene: 7. CDR3 length: 16 amino acids. Germline CDR1 is SGDLS and CDR2 is YYNGEE. The CDR3 coding sequence is TGTGCCAGCAGCGGGGGAGCTAGCGGGACCACAGATACGCAGTATTTT. It translates to CASSGGASGTTDTQYF.

V gene TRBV4-1 combines with J gene TRBJ2-3, with 9 nucleotides matching TRBD2. Germline V CDR1 and CDR2: MGHRA, YSYEKL. The CDR3 is 15 residues long. V lost 2 bases, J lost 1 base, and 1 base stayed unmatched. The CDR3 coding sequence is TGCGCCAGCAGCCAAAGACTAGCGGGCACAGATACGCAGTATTTT. Translation gives CASSQRLAGTDTQYF.

This clone was detected only a few times. The same CDR3 can be traced to other DNA sequences in this sample. This sequence joins TRBV10-3 and TRBJ1-5, with 10 bases fitting TRBD1. This CDR3 comprises 15 residues. Germline loops: CDR1 ENHRY, CDR2 SYGVKD. The V and J ends lost 4 bases and 2 bases, in that order; junction bases with no gene match: 2. The CDR3 loop reads CAISGGQGRNQPQHF. CDR3 sequence (DNA): TGTGCCATCAGTGGGGGACAGGGGCGCAATCAGCCCCAGCATTTT.

The J gene is TRBJ1-3, the V gene TRBV5-1; 7 bases match TRBD1. CDR1 and CDR2 (germline): SGHRS, YFSETQ. The CDR3 covers 15 residues. J gave up 3 bases and V 1 base, and 4 bases lay outside the gene matches. CDR3 region: CASSLRQGGGNTIYF. CDR3 DNA: TGCGCCAGCAGCTTGAGACAGGGAGGTGGAAACACCATATATTTT.